This T cell receptor (beta chain) originates from a study of blood T cell repertoires in COVID-19 (dated by TCRdb to between 2020 and 2021). Study-wide context: The collaborator samples originated in the United States, Italy and Spain and spanned the acute and convalescent phases of COVID-19. The prospective study material was composed of cDNA or gDNA derived from T cells, B-cell-depleted T cells, or PBMCs. Subjects who had been exposed to COVID-19, were actively infected with it, or had recovered from it provided the deeply sampled blood TCRbeta repertoires that made up the dataset. A freely available public database, intended as a resource for researchers studying the immune response to SARS-CoV-2, is where the repertoires were released. Samples came from the ongoing ImmuneRACE study (first 160 participants) plus 1,254 subjects from 6 global collaborators. A de-identified subject ID, COVID-19 status, age in years and sex were almost always included in the sample metadata. Where available, HLA class I and class II types were taken from metadata supplied by the sample provider and were not determined by assay-based typing. Overall study results and their limits: Clinical and demographic metadata were provided uncurated, with the amount varying by source and participant.

The immunoSEQ Assay, a bias-controlled multiplex PCR, was used to amplify TCRbeta CDR3 regions from genomic DNA. The authors processed their data as follows. The number of nucleated cells in each sample was estimated from the amplification of reference gene primers within the assay. To quantify the absolute abundance of each unique TCRbeta CDR3 rearrangement, sequence reads were collapsed and filtered. For each sample, productive Simpson clonality was calculated as the square root of Simpson's diversity index across productive rearrangements. Sourced from immuneACCESS, this table was stored by TCRdb with only in-frame sequences that have V and J called. A share of the clones is absent; for the studies checked, an unresolved V gene accounts for under half, and the remainder has no known explanation. Clone size and V and J calls were adopted from that table, with D and trimming inferred from the DNA. The sample has some 200,000 clones on record, 80% to 90% of them singletons. The ten most abundant clones make up 12% of the sample.

Based on the germline V gene, the CDR1 and CDR2 sequences are MDHEN and SYDVKM. From cysteine to phenylalanine, the CDR3 is 14 amino acids long. Just CDR3 DNA is preserved here, 42 bases in frame from base 1. Ends trimmed: V by 2 bases, J by 3 bases; bases unmatched to a gene: 4. Notes on this clone: The specificity of this receptor is unknown. No quality values exist for individual bases; no much larger clone is one base distant.

One collaborating source in Seattle enrolled patients during active infection and followed them longitudinally through the course of disease. Collaborating institutions collected whole blood in K2EDTA tubes following their own protocols. Collaborator samples were shipped for TCRbeta analysis as frozen whole blood, isolated PBMCs, or DNA extracted from either sample type. The TCR comes from a woman between 70 and 85 years old with COVID-19, enrolled during active disease. The material sequenced was peripheral blood. Rearrangement joined TRBV28 to TRBJ2-7; TRBD1 matches 7 bases in the middle. The nucleotide sequence is given as TGTGCCAGCAGTTTAAGGACAGGCCTCTACGAGCAGTACTTC. This encodes CASSLRTGLYEQYF.